The next 24 T cell receptor beta chains were all read from a single sample in a study of radiotherapy plus CTLA-4 blockade in lung cancer. Only in-frame clones appear in the TCRdb table, and some are missing; sequencing was by immunoSEQ multiplex PCR. This sample has about 62,000 clones, with roughly 76% found just once. Here the sequenced sample was peripheral blood, taken from a patient treated with radiotherapy plus ipilimumab. Source of these receptors: a human donor with non-small cell lung cancer who had a complete response to radiotherapy plus ipilimumab.

The chain joins TRBV28 to TRBJ2-7; 7 bases line up with TRBD1. Germline V gives CDR1 MDHEN, CDR2 SYDVKM. With V trimmed by 5 bases and J by 2 bases, 9 bases remained unmatched. The CDR3 loop spans 15 amino acids. CDR3 amino acids: CASSVTGLRTYEQYF. DNA of the CDR3: TGTGCCAGCAGTGTGACAGGGTTAAGGACCTACGAGCAGTACTTC.

The V and J genes are TRBV27 and TRBJ2-1, with D possibly being TRBD1 (5 bases). This CDR3 is built from 13 residues. Trimming stripped 9 bases from V and 7 bases from J, with 16 bases between. Germline V gene lookup returns CDR1 MNHEY and CDR2 SMNVEV (reference sequence). The CDR3 DNA follows: TGTGCCAGTAAATTCGGACATTATAATGAGCAGTTCTTC. Protein product: CASKFGHYNEQFF.

The rearrangement uses TRBV7-2 and TRBJ2-7, with 14 nucleotides matching TRBD2. V gave up 0 bases and J gave up 4 bases; unmatched junction bases: 11. This CDR3 region has 19 residues. Germline-derived CDR1 and CDR2 are SGHTA and FQGNSA. CDR3 sequence reads: CASSLAGGTSGSLGYEQYF. The CDR3 DNA is TGTGCCAGCAGCTTAGCGGGGGGGACTAGCGGGAGTCTCGGTTACGAGCAGTACTTC.

This chain links TRBV5-5 with TRBJ2-1; 9 bases are shared with TRBD2. V lost 2 bases, J lost 4 bases, and 4 bases stayed unmatched. CDR1 and CDR2 from the germline V gene are SGHKS and YYEKEE (reference sequence). The CDR3 contains 15 residues. The CDR3 DNA reads as TGTGCCAGCAGCTTTTCTCTAGCGGGATACAATGAGCAGTTCTTC. The encoded protein is CASSFSLAGYNEQFF.

This chain links TRBV27 with TRBJ2-7; TRBD1 aligns across 9 bases. CDR1 and CDR2 from the germline V gene are MNHEY and SMNVEV (reference sequence). Trimming removed 6 bases from V and 4 bases from J; junction bases left unmatched: 10. This CDR3 has 15 amino acids. The CDR3: CASSPGVGQGYEQYF. The CDR3 nucleotides are TGTGCCAGCAGCCCCGGGGTGGGACAGGGTTACGAGCAGTACTTC.

On this clone itself: A read error is likely, as this CDR3 ends without the conserved phenylalanine or tryptophan. This chain uses TRBV6-4 with TRBJ1-2; 9 positions match TRBD1. CDR3 length equals 18 residues. Germline loops: CDR1 MRHNA, CDR2 SNTAGT. Trimming took 0 bases from V and 2 from J; bases not matched to a gene: 10. CDR3 in amino acids: CASSDSSPRTGVNYGYTL. The CDR3 nucleotides read TGTGCCAGCAGTGACTCGAGTCCCCGGACAGGGGTAAACTATGGCTACACCCTC.

The gene calls are TRBV2 and TRBJ2-4; no clear D. The germline V and J ends were trimmed by 7 bases and 4 bases, with 8 bases remaining between them. This CDR3 spans 12 amino acids. Germline V lookup: CDR1 SNHLY, CDR2 FYNNEI. The CDR3 DNA reads as TGTGCCAGCACTCGTGAGAAAAACATTCAGTACTTC. Translated, it gives CASTREKNIQYF.

The chain carries TRBV4-1 and TRBJ2-2; TRBD2 matches at 8 bases. J was trimmed by 7 bases and V by 3 bases; bases with no gene match: 13. Germline V gene sequence: CDR1 MGHRA, CDR2 YSYEKL. There are 17 residues in the CDR3. The CDR3 region is CASSQVYSGKGVGELFF. Here the CDR3 DNA reads TGCGCCAGCAGCCAGGTCTATAGCGGGAAGGGGGTCGGGGAGCTGTTTTTT.

This rearrangement joins TRBV7-8 to TRBJ1-4; no clear D gene. Germline V lookup: CDR1 SGHVS, CDR2 FQNEAQ. The CDR3 sequence is 18 residues long. V was cut by 5 bases and J by 0 bases, with 19 bases left in between. CDR3 DNA sequence: TGTGCCAGCAGCAAGAGAATGGGTCGAGGCGCAACTAATGAAAAACTGTTTTTT. This sequence encodes CASSKRMGRGATNEKLFF.

The sample holds one count of this clone. V is TRBV7-9 and J is TRBJ2-1; 15 nucleotides match TRBD2. Per germline, CDR1 SEHNR and CDR2 FQNEAQ (reference sequence). The V gene end was trimmed by 5 bases and the J gene end by 12 bases; junction bases not matched to a gene: 8. The CDR3 runs 15 residues. The CDR3 nucleotides are TGTGCCAGCAGCGGTACTGGACTAGCGGGGGGGCTGCAGTTCTTC. Its translation is CASSGTGLAGGLQFF.

This clone has just one count. This chain uses TRBV29-1 with TRBJ1-3, with D possibly being TRBD1 (5 bases). Germline loops: CDR1 SQVTM, CDR2 ANQGSEA. The CDR3 is 14 residues long. V lost 7 bases, J lost 0 bases, and 13 bases lay in between. The CDR3 loop is CSATGGVSGNTIYF. The CDR3 DNA sequence: TGCAGCGCCACTGGGGGGGTCTCTGGAAACACCATATATTTT.

The V and J genes are TRBV18 and TRBJ2-5; 9 nucleotides align to TRBD2. Germline trimming cut 5 bases from V and 7 bases from J; bases unmatched to any gene: 14. Germline V gene sequence: CDR1 KGHSH, CDR2 LQKENI. This CDR3 is built from 16 residues. The CDR3, as DNA: TGTGCCAGCTCAACAGAAATAGCGGGAGAGGGTGGGACCCAGTACTTC. Its protein product is CASSTEIAGEGGTQYF.

The chain employs TRBV19 and TRBJ2-1; 7 bases are shared with TRBD1. J lost 7 bases, V lost 3 bases, and 9 bases had no gene match. The length of the CDR3 is 15 residues. In germline, CDR1 is LNHDA, CDR2 SQIVND (reference sequence). The CDR3 sequence: CASSIDRVAENEQFF. The CDR3 nucleotides are TGTGCCAGTAGTATTGACAGGGTCGCCGAAAATGAGCAGTTCTTC.

The chain uses TRBV19 and TRBJ2-7, with 7 bases identical to TRBD1. CDR1 is LNHDA and CDR2 is SQIVND in the germline V gene (reference sequence). This CDR3 is 14 amino acids long. Trimming cost V 9 bases and J 3 bases; bases outside gene matches: 11. The CDR3 bases are TGTGCCAGCTTCCCTTACAGGGGTCTCTACGAGCAGTACTTC. Encoded protein: CASFPYRGLYEQYF. The variable domain in full, completed from reference TRBV19 and TRBJ2-7, reads DGGITQSPKYLFRKEGQNVTLSCEQNLNHDAMYWYRQDPGQGLRLIYYSQIVNDFQKGDIAEGYSVSREKKESFPLTVTSAQKNPTAFYLCASFPYRGLYEQYFGPGTRLTVT.

The rearrangement links TRBV7-2 to TRBJ1-2; D unresolved. This CDR3 spans 15 amino acids. The germline V and J ends were trimmed by 0 bases and 1 base, with 9 bases remaining between them. The germline V gene has CDR1 SGHTA and CDR2 FQGNSA. CDR3 residues: CASSLAEAVNYGYTF. In DNA form, the CDR3 reads TGTGCCAGCAGCTTAGCGGAGGCAGTTAACTATGGCTACACCTTC.

J is TRBJ2-5 and V is TRBV2, with no clear D. The J call is doubtful: the DNA matches TRBJ2-7 better. CDR1 and CDR2 from the germline V gene are SNHLY and FYNNEI. This CDR3 contains 12 residues. The chain's CDR3 is CASKGPDYEQYF. CDR3 in DNA: TGTGCCAGCAAAGGACCTGACTACGAGCAGTACTTC.

The sample holds one count of this clone. V is TRBV18 and J is TRBJ2-3; D not resolved. The germline gives CDR1 KGHSH, CDR2 LQKENI. The CDR3 runs to 14 residues. Deletions cut 2 bases from V and 2 bases from J, with 8 bases between. As DNA, the CDR3 is TGTGCCAGCTCACCAACCAGTCCCACAGATACGCAGTATTTT. Amino acids: CASSPTSPTDTQYF.

This rearrangement joins TRBV30 to TRBJ2-3; D unclear. Trimming shortened V by 2 bases and J by 1 base, and 7 bases separated the two germline ends. From germline, CDR1 is GTSNPN and CDR2 SVGIG (reference sequence). The CDR3 contains 13 residues. The CDR3 coding sequence is TGTGCCTGGAGTCCAACGGGCACAGATACGCAGTATTTT. As protein: CAWSPTGTDTQYF.

This sequence joins TRBV9 and TRBJ2-3; 9 bases agree with TRBD1. The CDR3 totals 15 residues. In germline, CDR1 is SGDLS, CDR2 YYNGEE. V lost 4 bases to trimming and J lost 1 base; unmatched junction nucleotides: 4. CDR3 DNA: TGTGCCAGCAGCACAAGACAGGGGGGCACAGATACGCAGTATTTT. Protein sequence: CASSTRQGGTDTQYF. Looking up the rest from reference TRBV9 and TRBJ2-3 gives the full variable domain: DSGVTQTPKHLITATGQRVTLRCSPRSGDLSVYWYQQSLDQGLQFLIQYYNGEERAKGNILERFSAQQFPDLHSELNLSSLELGDSALYFCASSTRQGGTDTQYFGPGTRLTVL.

The chain links TRBV7-9 to TRBJ1-5; TRBD1 aligns across 9 bases. J lost 2 bases, V lost 5 bases, and 7 bases had no gene match. Per germline, CDR1 SEHNR and CDR2 FQNEAQ (reference sequence). The CDR3 has 16 residues. Here the CDR3 DNA reads TGTGCCAGCAGCGGGACAGGGTATCGGGGCAATCAGCCCCAGCATTTT. It codes for CASSGTGYRGNQPQHF.

This chain uses TRBV18 with TRBJ1-1; possible D gene TRBD1, 5 bases. CDR3 length: 14 amino acids. V was trimmed by 0 bases and J by 5 bases, leaving 10 bases between them. Germline V lookup: CDR1 KGHSH, CDR2 LQKENI. CDR3 bases: TGTGCCAGCTCACCACCTAGGGGCCAGACTGAAGCTTTCTTT. Protein: CASSPPRGQTEAFF.

The CDR3 region is CASSAGQGYYNSPLHF. In nucleotides, the CDR3 is TGTGCCAGTAGTGCGGGACAGGGGTACTATAATTCACCCCTCCACTTT. The genes are TRBV19 and TRBJ1-6; 10 bases are a match to TRBD1. Losses at the gene ends were 5 bases for V and 3 bases for J; bases not matched to a gene: 4. The germline V gene encodes CDR1 LNHDA and CDR2 SQIVND (reference sequence). The CDR3 loop spans 16 amino acids. The complete variable domain, with remaining parts taken from reference TRBV19 and TRBJ1-6, reads DGGITQSPKYLFRKEGQNVTLSCEQNLNHDAMYWYRQDPGQGLRLIYYSQIVNDFQKGDIAEGYSVSREKKESFPLTVTSAQKNPTAFYLCASSAGQGYYNSPLHFGNGTRLTVT.

This clone was seen a single time. This chain links TRBV5-4 with TRBJ1-4, with 10 bases matching TRBD1. The CDR3 contains 15 residues. Germline V gene lookup returns CDR1 SGHNT and CDR2 YYREEE (reference sequence). The V gene end was trimmed by 4 bases and the J gene end by 5 bases; junction bases not matched to a gene: 5. CDR3: CASSAPGQGNEKLFF. CDR3 DNA sequence: TGTGCCAGCAGCGCACCGGGACAGGGGAATGAAAAACTGTTTTTT.

This clone has only one observation. This chain uses TRBV18 with TRBJ2-3; TRBD1 matches 7 bases. The CDR3 runs 18 residues. Germline CDR1 KGHSH, CDR2 LQKENI. V was pared by 3 bases and J by 4 bases, with 16 bases of the junction left unmatched. CDR3 in amino acids: CASSPSSQSQTGPDTQYF. The DNA of the CDR3 is TGTGCCAGCTCACCCTCCTCCCAGAGCCAGACAGGGCCAGATACGCAGTATTTT.